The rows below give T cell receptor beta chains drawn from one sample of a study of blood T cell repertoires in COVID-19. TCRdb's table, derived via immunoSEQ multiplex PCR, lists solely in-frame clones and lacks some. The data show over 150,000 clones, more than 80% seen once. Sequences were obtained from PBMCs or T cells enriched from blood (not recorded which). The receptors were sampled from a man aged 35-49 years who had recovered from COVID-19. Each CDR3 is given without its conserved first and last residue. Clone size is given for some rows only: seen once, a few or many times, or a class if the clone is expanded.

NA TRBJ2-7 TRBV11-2 ASTPMSMYYEQY
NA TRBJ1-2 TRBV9 ASSVAGDGYT
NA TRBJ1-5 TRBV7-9 ASSLYEKWGDYQPQH
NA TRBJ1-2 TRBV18 ASSPTVREAGGYT
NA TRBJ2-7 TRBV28 ASSFSGTLYEQY
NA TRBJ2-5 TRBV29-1 SVEWGLQETQY
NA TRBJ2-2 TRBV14 ASTDRRGTGELF
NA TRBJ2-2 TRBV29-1 SVSAGYTGELF
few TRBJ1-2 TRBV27 ASSFQINYGYT
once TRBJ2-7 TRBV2 ASSEDIEQY
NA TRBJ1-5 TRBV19 ASSMGDKSQH
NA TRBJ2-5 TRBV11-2 ASSLGRTGLQETQY
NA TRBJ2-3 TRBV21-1 ASSNVSGDSTDTQY
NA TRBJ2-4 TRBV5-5 ASSLSVAKNIQY
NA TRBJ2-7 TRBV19 ASSFNYEQY
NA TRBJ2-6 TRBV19 ASSIVGGQSGANVLT
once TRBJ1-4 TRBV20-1 SCVTNEKLF
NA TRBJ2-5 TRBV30 AWREGQGRETQY
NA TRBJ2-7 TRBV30 AWSDGRGYEQY
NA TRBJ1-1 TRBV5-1 ASSFGPRGVAMNTEAF
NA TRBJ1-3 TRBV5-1 ASSRSQGGGNTIY
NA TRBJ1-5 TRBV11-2 ASSFAGFNQPQH
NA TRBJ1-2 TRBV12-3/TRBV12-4 ASSFGTNYT
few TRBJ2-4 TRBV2 ASRPRAGLAKNIQY
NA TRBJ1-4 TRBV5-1 ASSGGRDSANEKLF
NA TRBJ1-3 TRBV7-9 ASIGTAGNTIY
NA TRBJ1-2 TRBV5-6 ASSQAGGYT
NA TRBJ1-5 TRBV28 ASSSPRGGLNQPQH
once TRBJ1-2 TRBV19 ASSRGGKNYGYT
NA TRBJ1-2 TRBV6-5 ASSLTGPNYGYT
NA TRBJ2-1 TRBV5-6 ASSPGHDYNEQF
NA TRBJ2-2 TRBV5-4 ASSPPGSTGELF
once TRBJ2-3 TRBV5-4 ASSTKKLAGPPSTDTQY
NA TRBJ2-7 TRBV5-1 ASSPEQGLSYEQY
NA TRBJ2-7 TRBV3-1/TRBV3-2 ASSHSPSGTRSKQY
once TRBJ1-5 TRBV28 ASSPNGGAQPQH
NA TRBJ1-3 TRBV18 ASSPAETSGNTIY
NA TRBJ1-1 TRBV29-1 SVGWGGRTEAF
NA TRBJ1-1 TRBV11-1 ASSPEGSRTEAF
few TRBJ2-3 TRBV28 ASSLPLLAGGTDTQY